This is a list of T cell receptor beta chains from one sample in a study of low-dose radiotherapy and immunotherapy resistance in tumors. A single record per CDR3 protein comes from TCRdb applying MiXCR to the reads. The profile shows 35,000 to 50,000 distinct CDR3 sequences, 30% to 35% of them singletons. The input for sequencing was PBMCs, taken before treatment. The receptors were sampled from a male donor with gallbladder cancer. CDR3s include the opening cysteine and the closing phenylalanine or tryptophan. D genes are given only for firm matches. The size entry is marked missing in some rows and otherwise reads once, few, many or a size class.

NA	15	many	TRBV11-2	TRBJ2-3	TGTGCCAGCAGCTTTTGGGTACACGGTCAAGATACGCAGTATTTT	CASSFWVHGQDTQYF
NA	13	many	TRBV4-1	TRBJ2-5	TGCGCCAGCAGCCGGGGGGGCGTAGAGACCCAGTACTTC	CASSRGGVETQYF
NA	12	many	TRBV7-9	TRBJ2-5	TGTGCCAGCACCCTCGATCAAGAGACCCAGTACTTC	CASTLDQETQYF
NA	15	NA	TRBV6-1	TRBJ1-1	TGTGCCAGCAGGTCCCGGGACATCGTTAACACTGAAGCTTTCTTT	CASRSRDIVNTEAFF
TRBD1	15	many	TRBV9	TRBJ2-7	TGCGCCAGCAGCGTGGGGACAGGGGGCTATCGGGAGCAGTACTTC	CASSVGTGGYREQYF
NA	16	NA	TRBV5-4	TRBJ2-3	TGTGCCAGCAGCCTCTCAGCGTCCGCCCGCACAGATACGCAGTATTTT	CASSLSASARTDTQYF
TRBD1	13	many	TRBV19	TRBJ2-3	TGTGCCACCTCGACAGGGATTATGGATACGCAGTATTTT	CATSTGIMDTQYF
NA	14	many	TRBV29-1	TRBJ2-1	TGCAGCGTCCTCGGGGACTCCTCCGCGAATGAGCAGTTCTTC	CSVLGDSSANEQFF
TRBD2	15	many	TRBV7-8	TRBJ2-1	TGTGCCAGCAGCTTAGTCGGACTAGGGAACAATGAGCAGTTCTTC	CASSLVGLGNNEQFF
TRBD2	14	NA	TRBV6-2/TRBV6-3	TRBJ2-3	TGTGCCAGCAGCCGCGGGGGGAACACAGATACGCAGTATTTT	CASSRGGNTDTQYF
TRBD1	14	many	TRBV2	TRBJ2-1	TGTGCCAGCACAAACTGGGACAGGGACAATGAGCAGTTCTTC	CASTNWDRDNEQFF
TRBD2	14	many	TRBV5-1	TRBJ2-5	TGCGCCAGCAGCTTGGGTAGCGGGGAAGAGACCCAGTACTTC	CASSLGSGEETQYF
NA	15	many	TRBV29-1	TRBJ2-7	TGCAGCGTTGAAGACAGGGCGGGGAGCTCCTACGAGCAGTACTTC	CSVEDRAGSSYEQYF
NA	16	once	TRBV4-1	TRBJ2-2	TGCGCCAGCAGCCAAGAGGGGGGCTTGAACACCGGGGATCTGTTTTTT	CASSQEGGLNTGDLFF
TRBD1	17	NA	TRBV5-4	TRBJ1-6	TGTGCCAGCAGCACCGATCCCGGGACAGGAAAAGGATCACCCCTCCACTTT	CASSTDPGTGKGSPLHF
NA	15	NA	TRBV19	TRBJ2-2	TGTGCCAGTAGTATAGTTGGTTCGAACACCGGGGAGCTGTTTTTT	CASSIVGSNTGELFF
NA	16	once	TRBV7-9	TRBJ2-1	TGTGCCAGCAGCTTAGCGTCGGCTAGCGTACGGAATGAGCAGTTCTTC	CASSLASASVRNEQFF
NA	15	many	TRBV6-2/TRBV6-3	TRBJ1-5	TGTGCCAGCAGTTTCAGCCTTTATAGCAATCAGCCCCAGCATTTT	CASSFSLYSNQPQHF
NA	15	NA	TRBV7-2	TRBJ2-3	TGTGCCAGCAGTTGGGGAGTGACGGGACCAGATACGCAGTATTTT	CASSWGVTGPDTQYF
NA	14	many	TRBV4-1	TRBJ1-6	TGCGCCAGCAGCCAAATAGGGGTTGGTTCACCCCTCCACTTT	CASSQIGVGSPLHF
NA	15	many	TRBV5-6	TRBJ2-3	TGTGCCAGCAGCTTTCGTCTAGTAAGCACAGATACGCAGTATTTT	CASSFRLVSTDTQYF
NA	13	many	TRBV20-1	TRBJ1-5	TGCAGTGCTAGAGTCAACGTGGATCAGCCCCAGCATTTT	CSARVNVDQPQHF
TRBD2	18	NA	TRBV24-1	TRBJ2-1	TGTGCCACCAGTGATCGTGGGACTAGCGGGAGTTGGATTGGTGAGCAGTTCTTC	CATSDRGTSGSWIGEQFF
NA	12	NA	TRBV3-1	TRBJ1-1	TGTGCCAGCAGCCCTGATAACACTGAAGCTTTCTTT	CASSPDNTEAFF
NA	16	NA	TRBV10-3	TRBJ2-1	TGTGCCATCATGGACGCCACAGGGAGCTCCTACAATGAGCAGTTCTTC	CAIMDATGSSYNEQFF
NA	14	few	TRBV6-1	TRBJ2-5	TGTGCCAGCAGTTACGGACAGTTAGGAGAGACCCAGTACTTC	CASSYGQLGETQYF
TRBD2	14	medium-sized	TRBV6-2/TRBV6-3	TRBJ2-7	TGTGCCAGCAGTGAGGGCGGGAGCTCCTACGAGCAGTACTTC	CASSEGGSSYEQYF
NA	16	NA	TRBV6-2/TRBV6-3	TRBJ1-1	TGTGCCAGCAGTGAAGGCCTCGGACAGCTGAACACTGAAGCTTTCTTT	CASSEGLGQLNTEAFF
TRBD1	14	many	TRBV27	TRBJ2-1	TGTGCCACCTCCGGACAGGGGGAATACAATGAGCAGTTCTTC	CATSGQGEYNEQFF
NA	12	NA	TRBV18	TRBJ2-7	TGTGCCAGCTCACCCCGGACAGCCGAACAGTACTTC	CASSPRTAEQYF
NA	15	many	TRBV10-2	TRBJ2-7	TGCGCCAGCAGTGAGTCGAATTCCGGGCCGAGGGAGCAGTACTTC	CASSESNSGPREQYF
TRBD2	15	many	TRBV4-2	TRBJ2-2	TGTGCCAGCAGCCAGCGGGGGGCGGGCACCGGGGAGCTGTTTTTT	CASSQRGAGTGELFF
NA	17	NA	TRBV20-1	TRBJ2-1	TGCAGTGCTAGAGGTGGCAGAGAACTAACCTTATACAATGAGCAGTTCTTC	CSARGGRELTLYNEQFF
TRBD1	14	NA	TRBV27	TRBJ1-2	TGTGCCAGCAGTTCAGGACAGGGGACCTATGGCTACACCTTC	CASSSGQGTYGYTF
NA	17	NA	TRBV7-2	TRBJ1-4	NA	CASSTTGGEKLFFFFFF
TRBD2	16	NA	TRBV23-1	TRBJ2-1	TGCGCCAGCAGTTGGGAACTAGCGGGGGGCGAAGGGGAGCAGTTCTTC	CASSWELAGGEGEQFF
TRBD1	14	NA	TRBV11-3	TRBJ1-1	TGTGCCAGCAGCACAGGGGGCTCTGACACTGAAGCTTTCTTT	CASSTGGSDTEAFF
TRBD2	14	many	TRBV7-8	TRBJ2-7	TGTGCCAGCAGCCCTAGCGGGGGGGCCTACGAGCAGTACTTC	CASSPSGGAYEQYF
TRBD2	13	NA	TRBV29-1	TRBJ2-1	TGCAGCGTTGAAGATGGGGGGGTCAATGAGCAGTTCTTC	CSVEDGGVNEQFF
NA	15	many	TRBV9	TRBJ2-1	TGTGCCAGCAGCGTAGGTGCGGGCCCCTACAATGAGCAGTTCTTC	CASSVGAGPYNEQFF
TRBD2	14	many	TRBV19	TRBJ2-1	TGTGCCGTTGGGGGGCGGGAGGGCTTGAATGAGCAGTTCTTC	CAVGGREGLNEQFF
NA	13	many	TRBV3-1	TRBJ2-2	TGTGCCACCACCCCCCCAGGTTCCGGGGAGCTGTTTTTT	CATTPPGSGELFF
NA	14	many	TRBV6-4	TRBJ2-3	TGTGCCAGCAGTGACCACACCGGCACAGATACGCAGTATTTT	CASSDHTGTDTQYF
TRBD1	12	many	TRBV3-1	TRBJ2-1	TGTGCCAGCAGCCAAGATCTACAGGGGTGGTTCTTC	CASSQDLQGWFF
NA	16	many	TRBV28	TRBJ1-1	TGTGCCAGCAGTCCCCCCTCGGTAGGGACGAACACTGAAGCTTTCTTT	CASSPPSVGTNTEAFF